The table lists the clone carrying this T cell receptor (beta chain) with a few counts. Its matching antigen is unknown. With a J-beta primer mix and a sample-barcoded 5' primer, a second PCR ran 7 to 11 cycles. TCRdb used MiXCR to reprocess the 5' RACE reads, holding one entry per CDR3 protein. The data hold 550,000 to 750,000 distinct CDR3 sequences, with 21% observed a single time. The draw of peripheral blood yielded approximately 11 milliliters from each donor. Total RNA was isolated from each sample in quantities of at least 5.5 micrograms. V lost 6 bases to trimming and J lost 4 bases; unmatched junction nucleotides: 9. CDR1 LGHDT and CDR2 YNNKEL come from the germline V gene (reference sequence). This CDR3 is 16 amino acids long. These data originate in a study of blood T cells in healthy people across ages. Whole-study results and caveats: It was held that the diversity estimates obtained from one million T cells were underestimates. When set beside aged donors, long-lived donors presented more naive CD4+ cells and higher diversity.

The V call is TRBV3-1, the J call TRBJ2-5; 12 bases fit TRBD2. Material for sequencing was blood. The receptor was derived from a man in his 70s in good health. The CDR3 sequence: CASSLRTSGTGETQYF. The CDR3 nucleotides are TGTGCCAGCAGTTTGAGGACTAGCGGGACAGGAGAGACCCAGTACTTC.